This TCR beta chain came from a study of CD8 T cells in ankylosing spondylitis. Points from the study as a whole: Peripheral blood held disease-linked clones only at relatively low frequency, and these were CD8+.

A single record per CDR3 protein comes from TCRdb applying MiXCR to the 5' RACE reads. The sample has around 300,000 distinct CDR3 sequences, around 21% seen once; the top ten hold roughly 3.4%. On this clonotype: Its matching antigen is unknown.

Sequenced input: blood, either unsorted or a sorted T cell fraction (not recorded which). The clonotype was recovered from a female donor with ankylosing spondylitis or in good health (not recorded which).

The CDR3 protein is CASSLMGDDYNEQFF. For the CDR3, the DNA is TGTGCCAGCAGTTTAATGGGGGACGACTACAATGAGCAGTTCTTC. The chain employs TRBV12-3 or TRBV12-4 and TRBJ2-1, with D tentatively TRBD1 or TRBD2 (5 bases each). V lost 2 bases, J lost 3 bases, and 11 bases lay in between. CDR3 length equals 15 residues.